Below are 23 T cell receptor beta chains sequenced from a single sample in a study of T cell repertoires in cytomegalovirus infection (dated by TCRdb to the late 2010s). Their cognate antigens are unknown. The sequencer was an Illumina HiSeq 1500. The public sequencing data were trimmed at Q25 with fastp and processed into clonotypes with MiXCR by TCRdb, which kept only in-frame beta chains. Identical CDR3 proteins give one entry, which carries the most common genes and DNA. Recorded for this sample are 100,000 to 150,000 distinct CDR3 sequences; roughly a third of them occurred a single time. Of the sample, about 53% falls within the top ten clones. Explained via the paper, the treatment or condition label denotes: in vitro stimulation with specific CMV peptide epitopes to enrich CMV-specific T cells. This sample comprised CD8+ T cells from cultured PBMCs, obtained from culture after CMV antigen stimulation. The receptors originated from a human donor in good health (CMV status not recorded). Some clones in this sample may be carry-over from other donors' samples.

This clonotype was counted between two and nine times. V usage is TRBV6-2 or TRBV6-3 and J usage is TRBJ2-7, with D possibly being TRBD1 (6 bases). Looked up from germline, CDR1 is MNHEY and CDR2 is SVGEGT. This CDR3 has 16 amino acids. V was cut by 6 bases and J by 2 bases, with 20 bases left in between. CDR3 nucleotide sequence: TGTGCCAGCAGCCACTCAGAGGGGGTCACCCCCTACGAGCAGTACTTC. Protein: CASSHSEGVTPYEQYF.

This clonotype was seen more than once but under ten times. The chain combines TRBV7-8 with TRBJ2-2; D perhaps matches TRBD2 (6 bases). Germline V CDR1 and CDR2: SGHVS, FQNEAQ. This CDR3 has 16 residues. The V end was cut by 2 bases, the J end by 5 bases, with 15 bases between. This CDR3 is CASSLRPEGGTGELFF. CDR3 in DNA: TGTGCCAGCAGCTTACGCCCGGAGGGTGGTACCGGGGAGCTGTTTTTT.

V and J are TRBV20-1 and TRBJ2-7; 15 nucleotides align to TRBD2. The CDR3 is made up of 15 amino acids. The V and J ends lost 5 bases and 4 bases, in that order; junction bases with no gene match: 6. CDR1 is DFQATT and CDR2 is SNEGSKA in the germline V gene (reference sequence). The CDR3 bases are TGCAGTGCTTCGGGGACTAGCGGGGGGACTTACGAGCAGTACTTC. It translates to CSASGTSGGTYEQYF.

This clonotype was seen more than once but under ten times. The rearrangement links TRBV18 to TRBJ2-5; the match to TRBD2 covers 7 bases. Per germline, CDR1 KGHSH and CDR2 LQKENI. This CDR3 spans 14 amino acids. V lost 3 bases to trimming and J lost 2 bases; unmatched junction nucleotides: 3. This chain's CDR3 is CASSPAGEQETQYF. CDR3 DNA: TGTGCCAGCTCACCGGCGGGGGAGCAAGAGACCCAGTACTTC.

This clonotype was detected a few times. The rearrangement joins TRBV19 to TRBJ2-1; D is possibly TRBD1 (5 bases). This CDR3 contains 16 residues. Trimming took off 6 bases at V and 7 bases at J, with 22 bases between the two ends. Germline CDR1 LNHDA, CDR2 SQIVND (reference sequence). CDR3 residues: CASSISRRGAGNEQFF. The CDR3 DNA is TGTGCCAGTAGCATCTCTCGAAGGGGCGCAGGGAATGAGCAGTTCTTC.

The chain links TRBV27 to TRBJ2-1, with D tentatively TRBD1 (7 bases). V gave up 1 base and J gave up 8 bases, with 15 bases separating them. This CDR3 is 15 amino acids long. The germline V gene has CDR1 MNHEY and CDR2 SMNVEV (reference sequence). The CDR3 region is CASSLFRGSSDEQFF. The CDR3 DNA follows: TGTGCCAGCAGTTTATTCAGGGGGTCTAGCGATGAGCAGTTCTTC.

This chain connects TRBV11-1 to TRBJ2-1; D might be TRBD2 (5 bases). V lost 4 bases and J 4 bases, leaving 11 bases between the germline ends. The CDR3 has 14 amino acids. CDR1 SGHAT and CDR2 FQDESV come from the germline V gene (reference sequence). This CDR3 is CASSSVGLYNEQFF. CDR3 sequence (DNA): TGTGCCAGCAGCTCGGTAGGACTGTACAATGAGCAGTTCTTC.

The chain is built from TRBV7-6 and TRBJ2-7; the D call may be TRBD1 or TRBD2 (7 bases each). This CDR3 region has 14 residues. Germline assignment: CDR1 SGHVS and CDR2 FNYEAQ. Trimming shortened V by 7 bases and J by 4 bases, and 17 bases separated the two germline ends. CDR3 in DNA: TGTGCCAGCACCCCAGGGGGAGCGGGATACGAGCAGTACTTC. It specifies CASTPGGAGYEQYF.

This clonotype was found a few times. The V call is TRBV24-1, the J call TRBJ1-5; possible D gene TRBD1, 5 bases. The length of the CDR3 is 14 residues. Germline values: CDR1 KGHDR, CDR2 SFDVKD. V was pared by 5 bases and J by 5 bases, with 12 bases between. The CDR3 loop reads CATSAGDRDQPQHF. The CDR3 bases are TGTGCCACCAGTGCTGGGGACCGGGATCAGCCCCAGCATTTT.

This clonotype was found once. V and J are TRBV27 and TRBJ2-3, with 9 bases lining up with TRBD2. CDR3 length: 16 residues. Trimming took 6 bases from V and 2 from J; bases not matched to a gene: 9. Germline-derived CDR1 and CDR2 are MNHEY and SMNVEV (reference sequence). The CDR3 sequence: CASRGSSGKDTDTQYF. The CDR3, as DNA: TGTGCCAGCAGGGGGTCTAGCGGGAAAGACACAGATACGCAGTATTTT.

V gene TRBV5-6 combines with J gene TRBJ2-6; D gene uncertain. The CDR3 is 17 amino acids. V was cut by 3 bases and J by 3 bases, with 16 bases left in between. Germline CDR1 reads SGHDT; CDR2 reads YYEEEE. CDR3 DNA sequence: TGTGCCAGCAGCTCTACTATTTTCCGCCTTGGGGCCAACGTCCTGACTTTC. Residues: CASSSTIFRLGANVLTF.

V is TRBV25-1 and J is TRBJ2-7, with D unclear. The germline V gene has CDR1 MGHDK and CDR2 SYGVNS. V shed 5 bases and J shed 4 bases, with 12 bases lying between them. CDR3 length equals 13 residues. CDR3 nucleotide sequence: TGTGCCAGCAGTCCGGCAGAGAGATACGAGCAGTACTTC. Translation: CASSPAERYEQYF.

The CDR3 loop is CASISITEAFF. In DNA, the CDR3 is TGTGCCAGTATCTCAATAACTGAAGCTTTCTTT. The genes are TRBV19 and TRBJ1-1; no firm D call. The CDR3 is 11 amino acids. V was trimmed by 7 bases and J by 5 bases, leaving 8 bases between them. Germline CDR1 is LNHDA and CDR2 is SQIVND (reference sequence).

The genes are TRBV7-8 and TRBJ2-7; maybe TRBD2 (5 bases). Germline-derived CDR1 and CDR2 are SGHVS and FQNEAQ. The V gene lost 1 base and the J gene lost 1 base, with 11 bases spanning the gap. The CDR3 has 15 amino acids. DNA for the CDR3: TGTGCCAGCAGCTTAGGGGGAGATTTTTCCTACGAGCAGTACTTC. Amino acid sequence: CASSLGGDFSYEQYF.

This chain uses TRBV4-1 with TRBJ2-2, with 10 bases aligning to TRBD1. Trimming at V came to 0 bases and at J to 5 bases, leaving 9 bases not matched to a gene. The CDR3 is 18 amino acids. CDR1 is MGHRA and CDR2 is YSYEKL in the germline V gene. As DNA, the CDR3 is TGCGCCAGCAGCCAAGAACCTGCGGACAGGGGGTTAACCGGGGAGCTGTTTTTT. The encoded protein is CASSQEPADRGLTGELFF.

The chain uses TRBV5-4 and TRBJ1-2; TRBD1 matches at 8 bases. CDR1 SGHNT and CDR2 YYREEE come from the germline V gene (reference sequence). J was trimmed by 3 bases and V by 5 bases; bases with no gene match: 3. The CDR3 loop spans 13 amino acids. The CDR3 nucleotides read TGTGCCAGCAGGTCACAGGGGGACTATGGCTACACCTTC. Its protein is CASRSQGDYGYTF.

This clonotype was seen a few times. The V and J genes are TRBV6-1 and TRBJ1-1; D remains ambiguous. The ends were cut back, 0 bases at V and 1 base at J, with 6 bases in the middle. There are 14 residues in the CDR3. Germline CDR1 MNHNS, CDR2 SASEGT. The CDR3 nucleotides read TGTGCCAGCAGTGAAGCCTATAGGAACACTGAAGCTTTCTTT. Encoded protein: CASSEAYRNTEAFF.

This clonotype appeared a few times. V and J are TRBV6-2 or TRBV6-3 and TRBJ2-1; 11 nucleotides line up with TRBD2. CDR1 MNHEY and CDR2 SVGEGT come from the germline V gene. V dropped 10 bases and J dropped 4; count of bases not matched to a gene: 3. This CDR3 spans 13 amino acids. Written as DNA, the CDR3 is TGTGCCATCGGGACTAGCGGATACAATGAGCAGTTCTTC. Its translation is CAIGTSGYNEQFF.

This rearrangement joins TRBV27 to TRBJ1-1, with D hard to call. CDR3 length equals 14 residues. V lost 2 bases and J 4 bases, leaving 11 bases between the germline ends. Germline lookup yields CDR1 MNHEY and CDR2 SMNVEV (reference sequence). CDR3 sequence (DNA): TGTGCCAGCAGTTTAGGGGTGTCCGGCACTGAAGCTTTCTTT. This sequence encodes CASSLGVSGTEAFF.

The chain is built from TRBV5-1 and TRBJ2-7; 8 nucleotides agree with TRBD1. V shed 2 bases and J 3 bases; nucleotides not matched to a gene: 13. This CDR3 has 17 residues. The germline V gene encodes CDR1 SGHRS and CDR2 YFSETQ. DNA for the CDR3: TGCGCCAGCAGCTTAGGGGGTCTACGAGACAGGGGCTACGAGCAGTACTTC. Protein product: CASSLGGLRDRGYEQYF.

The chain combines TRBV4-1 with TRBJ1-5, with D unresolved. Per the germline V gene, CDR1 is MGHRA and CDR2 is YSYEKL. The CDR3 spans 18 residues. V shed 0 bases and J shed 0 bases, with 15 bases lying between them. The CDR3 spells CASSQDLYGRYSNQPQHF. The CDR3 coding sequence is TGCGCCAGCAGCCAAGATCTTTACGGACGTTATAGCAATCAGCCCCAGCATTTT.

The chain links TRBV12-3 or TRBV12-4 to TRBJ2-5; 8 nucleotides agree with TRBD2. J gave up 0 bases and V 3 bases, and 6 bases lay outside the gene matches. This CDR3 has 16 amino acids. As DNA, the CDR3 is TGTGCCAGCAGTTTTTCGGCGGGGGGACACCAAGAGACCCAGTACTTC. The encoded protein is CASSFSAGGHQETQYF.

This clonotype has more than one count but fewer than ten. The rearrangement links TRBV2 to TRBJ2-7, with D unclear. With 4 bases removed from V and 6 bases from J, the gap between germline ends came to 13 bases. CDR3 length equals 13 residues. CDR1 and CDR2 from the germline V gene are SNHLY and FYNNEI. CDR3 nucleotide sequence: TGTGCCAGCAGTGTGAGGCCCGGCGTCGAGCAGTACTTC. Residues: CASSVRPGVEQYF.